This TCR beta chain was sequenced during a study of shared clonotypes between healthy human individuals. Per sorted-subset replicate PCR, input was approximately 0.2 ug DNA, representing around 29,000 T cell genomes. Assay: immunoSEQ multiplex PCR; the TCRdb copy retains only in-frame clones and omits some. The data contain some 380,000 clones, roughly 96% of them seen just once; the ten biggest clones take up approximately 0.32%. Remarks on this clone: As yet, its antigen is unknown.

This CDR3 comprises 12 residues. With V trimmed by 2 bases and J by 8 bases, 2 bases remained unmatched. CDR1 and CDR2 (germline): MDHEN, SYDVKM. Study-level findings and limits: All-four-donor shared clonotypes had higher generation probabilities than non-shared clonotypes did.

The source is a man aged 25 to 40 in good health. The gene calls are TRBV28 and TRBJ1-1, with 7 bases lining up with TRBD1. Specimen: memory CD8+ T cells sorted from blood. Subset described: CD45RO+ cells pooled with CCR7-negative TemRA cells. The CDR3, as DNA: TGTGCCAGCAGTTTAGTAGGGGGCGAAGCTTTCTTT. Translated: CASSLVGGEAFF.